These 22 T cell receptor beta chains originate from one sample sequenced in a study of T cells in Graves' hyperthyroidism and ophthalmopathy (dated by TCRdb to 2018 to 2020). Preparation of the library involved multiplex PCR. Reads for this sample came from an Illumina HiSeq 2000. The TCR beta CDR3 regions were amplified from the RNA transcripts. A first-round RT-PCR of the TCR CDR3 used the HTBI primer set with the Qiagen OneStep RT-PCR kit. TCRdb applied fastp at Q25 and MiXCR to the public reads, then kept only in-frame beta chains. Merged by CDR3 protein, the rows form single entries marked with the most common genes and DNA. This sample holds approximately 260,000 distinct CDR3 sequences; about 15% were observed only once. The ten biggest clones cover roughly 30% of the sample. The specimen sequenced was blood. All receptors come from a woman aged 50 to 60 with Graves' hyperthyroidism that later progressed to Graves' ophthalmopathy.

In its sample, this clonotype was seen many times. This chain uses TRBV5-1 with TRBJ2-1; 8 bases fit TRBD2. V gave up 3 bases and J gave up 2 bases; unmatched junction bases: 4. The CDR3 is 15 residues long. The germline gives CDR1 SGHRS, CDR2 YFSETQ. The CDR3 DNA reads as TGCGCCAGCAGCTCCCCGGGACTAGCCTACAATGAGCAGTTCTTC. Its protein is CASSSPGLAYNEQFF.

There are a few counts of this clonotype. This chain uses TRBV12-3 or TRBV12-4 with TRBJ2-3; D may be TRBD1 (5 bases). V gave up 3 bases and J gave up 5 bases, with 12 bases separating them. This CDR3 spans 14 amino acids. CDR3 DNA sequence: TGTGCCAGCAGTTTTGTGTCAGGGCAAGATACGCAGTATTTT. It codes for CASSFVSGQDTQYF.

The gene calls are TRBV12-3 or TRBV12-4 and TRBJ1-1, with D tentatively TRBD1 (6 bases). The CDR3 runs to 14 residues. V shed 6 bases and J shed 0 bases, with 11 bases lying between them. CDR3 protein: CASRKDSLNTEAFF. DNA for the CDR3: TGTGCCAGCAGGAAGGACAGCTTGAACACTGAAGCTTTCTTT.

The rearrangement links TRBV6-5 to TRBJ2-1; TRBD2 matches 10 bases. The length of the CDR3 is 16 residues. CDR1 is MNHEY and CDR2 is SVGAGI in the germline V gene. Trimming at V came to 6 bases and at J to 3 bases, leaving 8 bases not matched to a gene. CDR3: CASRGWGLANYNEQFF. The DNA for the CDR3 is TGTGCCAGCAGGGGGTGGGGACTAGCGAACTACAATGAGCAGTTCTTC.

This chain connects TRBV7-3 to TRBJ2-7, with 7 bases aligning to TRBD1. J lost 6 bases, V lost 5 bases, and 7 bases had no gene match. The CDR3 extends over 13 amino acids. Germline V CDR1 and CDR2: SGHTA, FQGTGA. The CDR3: CASSPGTACEQYF. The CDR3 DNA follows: TGTGCCAGCAGCCCGGGGACAGCCTGCGAGCAGTACTTC.

The CDR3 DNA sequence: TGTGCCAGTACCCTGGGGTGGCGGGTGGGGTACAATGAGCAGTTCTTC. Amino acids: CASTLGWRVGYNEQFF. This chain links TRBV19 with TRBJ2-1, with a possible D match to TRBD2 (5 bases). The V end was cut by 7 bases, the J end by 4 bases, with 20 bases between. CDR1 and CDR2 (germline): LNHDA, SQIVND (reference sequence). This CDR3 comprises 16 residues.

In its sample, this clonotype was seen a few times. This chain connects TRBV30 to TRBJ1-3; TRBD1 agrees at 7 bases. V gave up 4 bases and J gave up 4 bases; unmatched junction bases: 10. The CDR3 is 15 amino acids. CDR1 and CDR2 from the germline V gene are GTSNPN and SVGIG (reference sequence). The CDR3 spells CAWTSSGRGGNTIYF. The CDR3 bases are TGTGCCTGGACGTCATCGGGCAGGGGGGGAAACACCATATATTTT. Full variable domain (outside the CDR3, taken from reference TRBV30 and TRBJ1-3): SQTIHQWPATLVQPVGSPLSLECTVEGTSNPNLYWYRQAAGRGLQLLFYSVGIGQISSEVPQNLSASRPQDRQFILSSKKLLLSDSGFYLCAWTSSGRGGNTIYFGEGSWLTVV.

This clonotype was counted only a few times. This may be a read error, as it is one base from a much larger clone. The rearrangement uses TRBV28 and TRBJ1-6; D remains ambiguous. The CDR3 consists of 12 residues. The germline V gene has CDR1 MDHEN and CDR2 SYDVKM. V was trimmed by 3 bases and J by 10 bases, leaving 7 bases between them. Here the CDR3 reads CASSLGYSPLHF. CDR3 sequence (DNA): TGTGCCAGCAGTTTGGGGTACTCACCCCTCCACTTT.

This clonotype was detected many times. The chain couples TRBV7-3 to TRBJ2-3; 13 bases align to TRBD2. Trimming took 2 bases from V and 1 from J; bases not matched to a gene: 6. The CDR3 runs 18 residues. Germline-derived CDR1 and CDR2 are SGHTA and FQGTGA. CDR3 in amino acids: CASSLGTSGMGGTDTQYF. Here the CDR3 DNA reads TGTGCCAGCAGCTTAGGGACTAGCGGGATGGGGGGCACAGATACGCAGTATTTT.

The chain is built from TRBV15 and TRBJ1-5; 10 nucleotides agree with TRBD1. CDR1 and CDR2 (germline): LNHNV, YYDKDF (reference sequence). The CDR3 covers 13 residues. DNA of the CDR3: TGTGTCACTTCCCGGGACAGGGGTCAGCCCCAGCATTTT. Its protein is CVTSRDRGQPQHF.

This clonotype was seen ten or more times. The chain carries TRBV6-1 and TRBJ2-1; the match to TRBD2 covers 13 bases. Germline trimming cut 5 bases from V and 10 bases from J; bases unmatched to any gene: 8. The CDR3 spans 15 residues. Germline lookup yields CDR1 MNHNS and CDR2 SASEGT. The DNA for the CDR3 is TGTGCCAGCAGTAGGACTAGCGGGAGAGGGGAAGAGCAGTTCTTC. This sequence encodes CASSRTSGRGEEQFF.

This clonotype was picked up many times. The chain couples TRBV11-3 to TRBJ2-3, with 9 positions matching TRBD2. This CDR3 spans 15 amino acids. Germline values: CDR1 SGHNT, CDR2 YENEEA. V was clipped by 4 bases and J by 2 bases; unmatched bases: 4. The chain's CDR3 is CASSSGLALTDTQYF. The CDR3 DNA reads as TGTGCCAGCAGCTCCGGACTAGCGCTCACAGATACGCAGTATTTT. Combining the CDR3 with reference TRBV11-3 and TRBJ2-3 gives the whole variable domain EAGVVQSPRYKIIEKKQPVAFWCNPISGHNTLYWYLQNLGQGPELLIRYENEEAVDDSQLPKDRFSAERLKGVDSTLKIQPAELGDSAVYLCASSSGLALTDTQYFGPGTRLTVL.

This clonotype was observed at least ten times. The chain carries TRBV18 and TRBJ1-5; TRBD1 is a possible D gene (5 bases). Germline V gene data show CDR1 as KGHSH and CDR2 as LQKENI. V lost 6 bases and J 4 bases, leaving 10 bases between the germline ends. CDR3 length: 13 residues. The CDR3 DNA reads TGTGCCAGCTCTGGGGACCCTAATCAGCCCCAGCATTTT. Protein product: CASSGDPNQPQHF.

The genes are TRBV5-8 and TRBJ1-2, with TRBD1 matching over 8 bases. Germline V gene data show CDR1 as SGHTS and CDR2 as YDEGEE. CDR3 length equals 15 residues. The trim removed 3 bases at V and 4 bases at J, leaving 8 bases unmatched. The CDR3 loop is CASSWLDRESYGYTF. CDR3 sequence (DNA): TGTGCCAGCAGCTGGTTGGACAGGGAGTCCTATGGCTACACCTTC. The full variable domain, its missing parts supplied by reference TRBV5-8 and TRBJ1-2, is EAGVTQSPTHLIKTRGQQATLRCSPISGHTSVYWYQQALGLGLQFLLWYDEGEERNRGNFPPRFSGRQFPNYSSELNVNALELEDSALYLCASSWLDRESYGYTFGSGTRLTVV.

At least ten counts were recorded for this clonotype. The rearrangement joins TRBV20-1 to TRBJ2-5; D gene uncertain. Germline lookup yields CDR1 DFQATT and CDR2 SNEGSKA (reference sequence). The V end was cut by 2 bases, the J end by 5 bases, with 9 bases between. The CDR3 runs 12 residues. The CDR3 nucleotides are TGCAGTGCTAGACGTGGCTCGGAGACCCAGTACTTC. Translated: CSARRGSETQYF.

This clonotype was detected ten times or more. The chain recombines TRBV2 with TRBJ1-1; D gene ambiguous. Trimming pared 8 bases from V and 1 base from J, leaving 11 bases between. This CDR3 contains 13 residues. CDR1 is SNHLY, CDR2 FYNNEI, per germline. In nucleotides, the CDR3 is TGTGCCAGCGCCGAGTTGGGGAACACTGAAGCTTTCTTT. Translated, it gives CASAELGNTEAFF.

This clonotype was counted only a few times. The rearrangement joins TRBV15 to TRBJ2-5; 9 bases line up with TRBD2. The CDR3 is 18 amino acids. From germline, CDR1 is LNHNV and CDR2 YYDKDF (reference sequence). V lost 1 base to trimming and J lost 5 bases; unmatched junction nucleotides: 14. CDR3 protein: CATSRALEREVGVETQYF. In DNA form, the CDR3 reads TGTGCCACCAGCAGAGCGCTTGAGCGGGAGGTCGGAGTGGAGACCCAGTACTTC.

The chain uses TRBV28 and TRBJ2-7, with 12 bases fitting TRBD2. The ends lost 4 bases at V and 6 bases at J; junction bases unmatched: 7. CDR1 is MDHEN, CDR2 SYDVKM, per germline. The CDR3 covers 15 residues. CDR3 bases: TGTGCCAGCAGTTCCCGACTAGCGGGAGTCCGCGAGCAGTACTTC. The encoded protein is CASSSRLAGVREQYF. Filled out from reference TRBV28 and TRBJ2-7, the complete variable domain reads DVKVTQSSRYLVKRTGEKVFLECVQDMDHENMFWYRQDPGLGLRLIYFSYDVKMKEKGDIPEGYSVSREKKERFSLILESASTNQTSMYLCASSSRLAGVREQYFGPGTRLTVT.

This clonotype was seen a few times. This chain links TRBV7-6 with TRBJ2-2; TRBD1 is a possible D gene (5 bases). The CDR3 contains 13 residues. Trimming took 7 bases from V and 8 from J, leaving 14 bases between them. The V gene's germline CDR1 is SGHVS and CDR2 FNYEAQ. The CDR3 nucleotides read TGTGCCAGCACCCAGCTGTCAGGGGGGGAGCTGTTTTTT. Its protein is CASTQLSGGELFF.

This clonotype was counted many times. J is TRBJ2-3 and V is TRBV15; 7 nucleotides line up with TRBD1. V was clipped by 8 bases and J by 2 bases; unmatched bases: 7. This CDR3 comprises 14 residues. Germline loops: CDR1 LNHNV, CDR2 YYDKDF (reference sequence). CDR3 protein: CATEDRSFTDTQYF. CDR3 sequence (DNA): TGTGCCACCGAGGACAGGTCCTTCACAGATACGCAGTATTTT.

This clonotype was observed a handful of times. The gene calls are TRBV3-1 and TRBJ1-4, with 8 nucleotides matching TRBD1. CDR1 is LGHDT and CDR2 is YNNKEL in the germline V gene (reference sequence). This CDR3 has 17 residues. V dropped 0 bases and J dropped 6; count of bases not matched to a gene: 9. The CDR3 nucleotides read TGTGCCAGCAGCCAAGATTGGAGGACAGGGAGAGATGAAAAACTGTTTTTT. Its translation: CASSQDWRTGRDEKLFF.

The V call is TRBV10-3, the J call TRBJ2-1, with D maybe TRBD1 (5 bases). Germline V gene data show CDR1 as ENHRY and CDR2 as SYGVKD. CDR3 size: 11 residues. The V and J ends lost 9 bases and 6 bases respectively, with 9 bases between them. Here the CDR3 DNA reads TGTGCCATAGGGGCTACCAATGAGCAGTTCTTC. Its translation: CAIGATNEQFF.